Listed here is a single T cell receptor beta chain. Its antigen is not identified. Trimming left V 6 bases short and J 7 bases short, with 12 bases between. The length of the CDR3 is 13 residues. Per germline, CDR1 MNHNS and CDR2 SASEGT. The source of the sample is a study of cytomegalovirus exposure and HLA in healthy donors. PCR used 60 Vbeta primers and 13 Jbeta primers. Clones were sequenced by immunoSEQ multiplex PCR, and TCRdb holds only the in-frame ones, with some missing. Its table records about 210,000 clones. The study's findings and limits: Per a later analysis, roughly 17,000 TCR beta sequences showed association with HLA alleles at 0.05 false discovery rate. Later analysis identified several of the most significant clusters that appeared linked to common viral pathogens. A later analysis reportedly found fewer N-insertions in an Asian-associated ancestry cluster than the roughly 670-donor mean.

The specimen sequenced was PBMCs. V and J are TRBV6-1 and TRBJ1-4; unclear D gene. The clonotype originates from a woman in her thirties in good health and CMV-seropositive. CDR3 in amino acids: CASSLNLSEKLFF. The CDR3 DNA follows: TGTGCCAGCAGCCTAAACTTAAGTGAAAAACTGTTTTTT.